Listed below are T cell receptor beta chains from one sample, sequenced in a study of blood T cell repertoires in COVID-19. Libraries were prepared by immunoSEQ multiplex PCR; TCRdb keeps only in-frame clonotypes and omits some of them. The sample has some 290,000 clones; around 91% are singletons. The sample consisted of peripheral blood. The source is a woman between 35 and 50 years old with COVID-19, enrolled during active disease. Each CDR3 is given with its conserved first and last residue. A D gene is named only where the DNA matches it firmly. Rows may omit the clone size; those that give it use once, few, many or a size class.

J: TRBJ2-2
V: TRBV7-2
D: TRBD2
size: NA
DNA: TGTGCCAGCAGCCCCTGGGTAGCGGGGAGCACCGGGGAGCTGTTTTTT
CDR3: CASSPWVAGSTGELFF

J: TRBJ2-2
V: TRBV28
D: TRBD2
size: NA
DNA: TGTGCCAGCAGTCCTCTAGCGGGGGGGCCGATTTCTACCGGGGAGCTGTTTTTT
CDR3: CASSPLAGGPISTGELFF

J: TRBJ2-6
V: TRBV2
D: NA
size: NA
DNA: TGTGCCACAGGACTCGGGGCCAACGTCCTGACTTTC
CDR3: CATGLGANVLTF

J: TRBJ2-1
V: TRBV9
D: NA
size: once
DNA: TGTGCCAGCAGCGTAGCCCCGTACAATGAGCAGTTCTTC
CDR3: CASSVAPYNEQFF

J: TRBJ2-1
V: TRBV15
D: NA
size: NA
DNA: TGTGCCACCAGCAGAGTCGGGGAATACAATGAGCAGTTCTTC
CDR3: CATSRVGEYNEQFF

J: TRBJ1-2
V: TRBV29-1
D: NA
size: once
DNA: TGCAGCGCGGACAGCTATGGCTACACCTTC
CDR3: CSADSYGYTF

J: TRBJ1-3
V: TRBV15
D: NA
size: few
DNA: TGTGCCACCAGCAGAGACCCAGATTCTGGAAACACCATATATTTT
CDR3: CATSRDPDSGNTIYF

J: TRBJ2-7
V: TRBV29-1
D: NA
size: NA
DNA: TGCAGCGGGAGTACCAGCAGGACTGGCGAGCAGTACTTC
CDR3: CSGSTSRTGEQYF

J: TRBJ1-1
V: TRBV6-1
D: NA
size: NA
DNA: TGTGCCAGCAGTCCACCGGAGACGGGGAACACTGAAGCTTTCTTT
CDR3: CASSPPETGNTEAFF

J: TRBJ1-1
V: TRBV6-5
D: NA
size: NA
DNA: TGTGCCAGCAGTTACATTCCTCTCGGACGGGGCACTGAAGCTTTCTTT
CDR3: CASSYIPLGRGTEAFF

J: TRBJ2-1
V: TRBV9
D: NA
size: few
DNA: TGTGCCAGCAGCGTGGAGTCCCCCCACAATGAGCAGTTCTTC
CDR3: CASSVESPHNEQFF

J: TRBJ2-3
V: TRBV6-5
D: NA
size: NA
DNA: TGTGCCAGCAGTTACAGGGAGCCTGCAGATACGCAGTATTTT
CDR3: CASSYREPADTQYF

J: TRBJ1-1
V: TRBV11-2
D: NA
size: once
DNA: TGTGCCAGCAGCTGGCGGGTGACTGAAGCTTTCTTT
CDR3: CASSWRVTEAFF

J: TRBJ2-1
V: TRBV7-2
D: NA
size: NA
DNA: TGTGCCAGCAGCTTAGAGGCACGATTCATCGGGAATGAGCAGTTCTTC
CDR3: CASSLEARFIGNEQFF

J: TRBJ1-5
V: TRBV4-3
D: TRBD1
size: NA
DNA: TGCGCCAGCAGCCAAACGACAGGGGATGGCAATCAGCCCCAGCATTTT
CDR3: CASSQTTGDGNQPQHF

J: TRBJ2-1
V: TRBV7-2
D: TRBD2
size: NA
DNA: TGTGCCAGCAGCTTACTTCTAGCGGCCAGCGGGGCCTACAATGAGCAGTTCTTC
CDR3: CASSLLLAASGAYNEQFF

J: TRBJ2-1
V: TRBV19
D: TRBD2
size: NA
DNA: TGTGCCAGTAGTATTGTAGCGGGGGGCAACAATGAGCAGTTCTTC
CDR3: CASSIVAGGNNEQFF

J: TRBJ1-2
V: TRBV5-5
D: TRBD1
size: NA
DNA: TGTGCCAGCAGCCAGGGACAGGGGTATGTTAACTATGGCTACACCTTC
CDR3: CASSQGQGYVNYGYTF